Each of the 3 T cell receptor beta chains below was sequenced from the same sample in a study of cytotoxic CD8 clonotypes in ibrutinib-treated CLL. Sequencing used immunoSEQ multiplex PCR; TCRdb keeps in-frame clones, though not all of them. The repertoire holds fewer than 400,000 clones, with about 61% as singletons. Specimen: PBMCs, collected after 36 months of ibrutinib treatment. The receptors come from a human donor with chronic lymphocytic leukemia.

The rearrangement uses TRBV5-6 and TRBJ2-5; the D is unclear. Germline CDR1 SGHDT, CDR2 YYEEEE. Trimming left V 5 bases short and J 4 bases short, with 9 bases between. The CDR3 sequence is 12 residues long. The CDR3 DNA follows: TGTGCCAGCAGGGTTGCAACAGAGACCCAGTACTTC. Translating gives CASRVATETQYF. Together with reference TRBV5-6 and TRBJ2-5, the CDR3 gives the full variable domain: DAGVTQSPTHLIKTRGQQVTLRCSPKSGHDTVSWYQQALGQGPQFIFQYYEEEERQRGNFPDRFSGHQFPNYSSELNVNALLLGDSALYLCASRVATETQYFGPGTRLLVL.

This clone occurred once. J is TRBJ2-2 and V is TRBV28; 10 bases fit TRBD1. CDR1 is MDHEN, CDR2 SYDVKM, per germline. Unmatched junction bases numbered 7, after V lost 6 bases and J lost 3 bases. The CDR3 runs 16 residues. The CDR3 bases are TGTGCCAGCAGCCGGGACAGGGGAGGGGACACCGGGGAGCTGTTTTTT. Encoded protein: CASSRDRGGDTGELFF.

This clone occurred a few times. The chain has TRBV29-1 and TRBJ2-2, with TRBD2 matching over 8 bases. The CDR3 runs 14 residues. Per the germline V gene, CDR1 is SQVTM and CDR2 is ANQGSEA. V was pared by 7 bases and J by 2 bases, with 6 bases of the junction left unmatched. CDR3 nucleotides: TGCAGCGCCCGACGGGAGGGAAACACCGGGGAGCTGTTTTTT. Translated: CSARREGNTGELFF.